The text below deals with one T cell receptor beta chain. Germline V lookup: CDR1 SQVTM, CDR2 ANQGSEA. V was pared by 4 bases and J by 6 bases, with 15 bases between. CDR3 length: 13 amino acids. These data originate in a study of cytomegalovirus exposure and HLA in healthy donors. PCR used 60 Vbeta primers and 13 Jbeta primers. Using immunoSEQ multiplex PCR, the repertoire was profiled, and TCRdb retains in-frame clones only, with some absent. The repertoire holds roughly 100,000 clones, with roughly 73% as singletons. V usage is TRBV29-1 and J usage is TRBJ1-1, with D tentatively TRBD1 (6 bases). The TCR originated in a woman between 40 and 55 years old in good health and CMV-seropositive. The specimen was PBMCs. CDR3 sequence reads: CSVVPGDFAEAFF. The DNA for the CDR3 is TGCAGCGTTGTGCCAGGGGATTTCGCTGAAGCTTTCTTT.